Each of the 8 T cell receptor beta chains below was sequenced from the same sample in a study of T cell clonotyping in hematopoietic cell transplantation. Indicated time point: recipient sample about 28 days before transplant, after cytoreduction. Assay: immunoSEQ multiplex PCR; the TCRdb copy retains only in-frame clones and omits some. This table has 25,000 to 30,000 clones, about 74% appearing once. Sequences were derived from peripheral blood mononuclear cells, sampled before stem cell transplant. The receptors come from a woman younger than 45 with chronic myeloid leukemia. Some clones in this sample may be carry-over from other donors' samples.

This clone turned up a few times. The chain recombines TRBV6-1 with TRBJ1-4, with D perhaps TRBD1 (6 bases). The CDR3 is 18 residues long. V was clipped by 0 bases and J by 0 bases, with 14 bases between them. Germline values: CDR1 MNHNS, CDR2 SASEGT. DNA of the CDR3: TGTGCCAGCAGTGAAGCGCTGACAGGATCTGCAACTAATGAAAAACTGTTTTTT. It translates to CASSEALTGSATNEKLFF.

The DNA of the CDR3 is TGTGCCAGCAGTGCGGGCGGTATTGGGAACAATGAGCAGTTCTTC. Protein product: CASSAGGIGNNEQFF. The V call is TRBV6-1, the J call TRBJ2-1; D unclear. The CDR3 is 15 amino acids. Between the trimmed V and J ends, which lost 4 bases and 5 bases, there was a span of 15 bases. Germline CDR1 is MNHNS and CDR2 is SASEGT.

The chain couples TRBV30 to TRBJ2-5, with D possibly matching TRBD2 (6 bases). This CDR3 has 14 residues. V gave up 0 bases and J gave up 12 bases, with 20 bases separating them. The germline gives CDR1 GTSNPN, CDR2 SVGIG (reference sequence). CDR3 nucleotides: TGTGCCTGGAGTGTAGGGACTTACGAAGCCCGAGAGTACTTC. It specifies CAWSVGTYEAREYF.

The rearrangement uses TRBV29-1 and TRBJ2-5; possible D gene TRBD1, 6 bases. V lost 6 bases and J lost 4, with 18 bases in between. From germline, CDR1 is SQVTM and CDR2 ANQGSEA. The CDR3 runs to 14 residues. The CDR3, as DNA: TGCAGCGTACAGAAGCAGGGGACGGTAGAGACCCAGTACTTC. Amino acid sequence: CSVQKQGTVETQYF.

The V and J genes are TRBV4-3 and TRBJ2-7, with D maybe TRBD1 (6 bases). The CDR3 consists of 16 residues. Trimming pared 0 bases from V and 3 bases from J, leaving 15 bases between. Germline values: CDR1 LGHNA, CDR2 YSLEER. The CDR3 nucleotides are TGCGCCAGCAGCCAAGATAGGTGGCGGACAGTCTACGAGCAGTACTTC. It is translated as CASSQDRWRTVYEQYF.

The chain combines TRBV2 with TRBJ1-2; TRBD1 matches at 10 bases. The J segment lost 7 bases and the V segment lost 6 bases, leaving 8 bases of the junction unmatched. The CDR3 is 14 residues long. CDR1 is SNHLY and CDR2 is FYNNEI in the germline V gene. The CDR3 sequence: CASRADRGYGGYTF. In nucleotides, the CDR3 is TGTGCCAGCAGGGCGGACAGGGGGTATGGTGGCTACACCTTC.

The chain has TRBV6-5 and TRBJ1-6; D ambiguous. The V gene's germline CDR1 is MNHEY and CDR2 SVGAGI. This CDR3 is 11 amino acids long. V gave up 6 bases and J gave up 10 bases, with 7 bases separating them. Here the CDR3 reads CASRNGSPLHF. For the CDR3, the DNA is TGTGCCAGCAGGAATGGATCACCCCTCCACTTT.

V usage is TRBV7-2 and J usage is TRBJ2-7; 10 positions agree with TRBD2. The CDR3 spans 16 residues. Germline V gene data show CDR1 as SGHTA and CDR2 as FQGNSA. Trimming cost V 3 bases and J 1 base; bases outside gene matches: 6. The CDR3 region has the DNA TGTGCCAGCAGCTTCTCTAGCGGGGGTATTTCCTACGAGCAGTACTTC. Its protein product is CASSFSSGGISYEQYF.